One sample yielded the 17 T cell receptor beta chains listed below, sequenced in a study of radiation and T cells in renal cell carcinoma. Clones were sequenced by immunoSEQ multiplex PCR, and TCRdb holds only the in-frame ones, with some missing. This repertoire shows 130,000 to 150,000 clones, about 88% found once; its top ten account for around 4.4%. Time point described: baseline pretreatment blood. The sample's treatment: 15 Gy SBRT to primary tumor, nephrectomy 4 weeks later. The sequencing here drew on blood, taken from a patient whose treatment included radiotherapy and nephrectomy. The origin of the receptors is a woman aged 70-85 years with renal cell carcinoma.

The J gene is TRBJ2-7, the V gene TRBV4-3; D perhaps matches TRBD2 (6 bases). The CDR3 contains 15 residues. Trimming stripped 1 base from V and 2 bases from J, with 12 bases between. CDR1 and CDR2 from the germline V gene are LGHNA and YSLEER. CDR3 amino acids: CASSQALAGTYEQYF. The CDR3 nucleotides are TGCGCCAGCAGCCAAGCGCTCGCGGGAACCTACGAGCAGTACTTC.

This chain connects TRBV5-4 to TRBJ2-2; D ambiguous. Germline V lookup: CDR1 SGHNT, CDR2 YYREEE (reference sequence). Trimming removed 3 bases from V and 5 bases from J, with 11 bases in between. This CDR3 has 14 amino acids. CDR3 nucleotides: TGTGCCAGCAGCTCGTCGGTGCGGACCGGGGAGCTGTTTTTT. The encoded protein is CASSSSVRTGELFF.

The chain joins TRBV11-3 to TRBJ1-1, with TRBD1 as a possible D gene (5 bases). V was trimmed by 0 bases and J by 7 bases, leaving 15 bases between them. The CDR3 runs 15 residues. Germline-derived CDR1 and CDR2 are SGHNT and YENEEA. As DNA, the CDR3 is TGTGCCAGCAGCTTAGATCGCGGGACGGTTTATGAAGCTTTCTTT. Translation gives CASSLDRGTVYEAFF.

The chain is built from TRBV28 and TRBJ1-5; D not resolved. This CDR3 contains 15 residues. Germline lookup yields CDR1 MDHEN and CDR2 SYDVKM. V was pared by 5 bases and J by 6 bases, with 17 bases between. DNA of the CDR3: TGTGCCAGCAGTCCCATAGGCTTTGGGAGTCAGCCCCAGCATTTT. Protein sequence: CASSPIGFGSQPQHF.

In this sample, this clone turned up a few times. DNA for the CDR3: TGTGCCAGCAGTGATTCACAGGGGGTCGATCAGCCCCAGCATTTT. This translates into CASSDSQGVDQPQHF. The rearrangement uses TRBV25-1 and TRBJ1-5; TRBD1 agrees at 8 bases. The CDR3 has 15 amino acids. Germline V gene lookup returns CDR1 MGHDK and CDR2 SYGVNS. V gave up 3 bases and J gave up 5 bases; unmatched junction bases: 6.

The V and J genes are TRBV9 and TRBJ2-7; possible D gene TRBD2, 6 bases. The CDR3 consists of 13 residues. V lost 0 bases to trimming and J lost 6 bases, with 10 bases between them. CDR1 is SGDLS, CDR2 YYNGEE, per germline. The CDR3 is CASSVEMEGEQYF. CDR3 bases: TGTGCCAGCAGCGTAGAAATGGAGGGCGAGCAGTACTTC. The whole variable domain, remainder taken from reference TRBV9 and TRBJ2-7, is DSGVTQTPKHLITATGQRVTLRCSPRSGDLSVYWYQQSLDQGLQFLIQYYNGEERAKGNILERFSAQQFPDLHSELNLSSLELGDSALYFCASSVEMEGEQYFGPGTRLTVT.

The rearrangement uses TRBV7-9 and TRBJ2-3, with 10 bases aligning to TRBD1. The J segment lost 1 base and the V segment lost 5 bases, leaving 3 bases of the junction unmatched. CDR1 is SEHNR, CDR2 FQNEAQ, per germline (reference sequence). This CDR3 spans 15 amino acids. The CDR3 DNA reads as TGTGCCAGCAGCCGCGGACAGGGGGGCACAGATACGCAGTATTTT. Translated: CASSRGQGGTDTQYF.

V usage is TRBV10-3 and J usage is TRBJ2-7, with 7 bases identical to TRBD1. Germline CDR1 reads ENHRY; CDR2 reads SYGVKD. The CDR3 runs 13 residues. V shed 5 bases, J shed 3 bases, and the junction held 4 bases outside the gene matches. CDR3 in amino acids: CAISRTGNYEQYF. CDR3 bases: TGTGCCATCAGTCGGACAGGAAACTACGAGCAGTACTTC.

This chain connects TRBV30 to TRBJ1-1; D not resolved. V was shortened by 2 bases and J by 9 bases, with 10 bases between the two germline ends. Germline V gene data show CDR1 as GTSNPN and CDR2 as SVGIG (reference sequence). CDR3 length: 11 residues. The CDR3 loop is CAWSSSKQAFF. For the CDR3, the DNA is TGTGCCTGGAGTTCCAGTAAGCAAGCTTTCTTT.

The CDR3 coding sequence is TGTGCCAGCAGCGCAGTCGGATTAGGGCAGCCCCAGCATTTT. The encoded protein is CASSAVGLGQPQHF. The rearrangement uses TRBV2 and TRBJ1-5; no clear D. The CDR3 has 14 amino acids. The germline V gene has CDR1 SNHLY and CDR2 FYNNEI. Trimming stripped 6 bases from V and 7 bases from J, with 16 bases between. The full variable domain, in which reference TRBV2 and TRBJ1-5 provide the parts outside the CDR3, is EPEVTQTPSHQVTQMGQEVILRCVPISNHLYFYWYRQILGQKVEFLVSFYNNEISEKSEIFDDQFSVERPDGSNFTLKIRSTKLEDSAMYFCASSAVGLGQPQHFGDGTRLSIL.

V gene TRBV7-9 combines with J gene TRBJ2-6, with D unresolved. The CDR3 loop spans 16 amino acids. CDR1 is SEHNR and CDR2 is FQNEAQ in the germline V gene (reference sequence). Trimming shortened V by 5 bases and J by 7 bases, and 18 bases separated the two germline ends. The CDR3 nucleotides are TGTGCCAGCAGCCCCCACGGTAAGGGAAGAGCCAACGTCCTGACTTTC. Its translation is CASSPHGKGRANVLTF.

CDR3 coding DNA: TGTGCCAGCAGCTTAGTACAGGGGGGGAATGAGCAGTTCTTC. This codes for CASSLVQGGNEQFF. V is TRBV11-3 and J is TRBJ2-1; D is perhaps TRBD1 (8 bases). This CDR3 has 14 residues. The V end was cut by 1 base, the J end by 7 bases, with 11 bases between. The V gene's germline CDR1 is SGHNT and CDR2 YENEEA.

This clone has a single count. The chain recombines TRBV5-1 with TRBJ1-5; D is undetermined. The CDR3 runs to 15 residues. V lost 1 base and J lost 4, with 12 bases in between. Germline CDR1 SGHRS, CDR2 YFSETQ. Here the CDR3 DNA reads TGCGCCAGCAGCTTGTATGGATCTCGTAATCAGCCCCAGCATTTT. It translates to CASSLYGSRNQPQHF.

CDR3 bases: TGTGCCAGCAGCTTTGGGAGACTAGCGGTCTACAATGAGCAGTTCTTC. This translates into CASSFGRLAVYNEQFF. This chain links TRBV5-8 with TRBJ2-1; TRBD2 matches at 9 bases. Per germline, CDR1 SGHTS and CDR2 YDEGEE. This CDR3 contains 16 residues. V lost 2 bases and J lost 3; bases outside the gene matches: 6.

V and J are TRBV30 and TRBJ2-5, with 9 bases identical to TRBD2. The CDR3 covers 15 residues. V trimming: 0 bases; J trimming: 5 bases; junction bases outside the gene matches: 7. Germline loops: CDR1 GTSNPN, CDR2 SVGIG (reference sequence). The CDR3 DNA follows: TGTGCCTGGAGTGTATTGCGGGGGGGTCGGGAGACCCAGTACTTC. As protein: CAWSVLRGGRETQYF.

V usage is TRBV28 and J usage is TRBJ2-2, with D tentatively TRBD1 (6 bases). Trimming left V 3 bases short and J 0 bases short, with 14 bases between. The CDR3 totals 17 residues. Germline CDR1 and CDR2: MDHEN and SYDVKM. The CDR3 protein is CASSLNRVPSNTGELFF. CDR3 DNA sequence: TGTGCCAGCAGTTTGAACAGGGTCCCATCGAACACCGGGGAGCTGTTTTTT.

The CDR3 bases are TGTGCCTGGAGTGTCCAGCGGGGGGGCAATGAGCAGTTCTTC. Amino acid sequence: CAWSVQRGGNEQFF. The chain carries TRBV30 and TRBJ2-1; 10 bases agree with TRBD2. CDR1 is GTSNPN and CDR2 is SVGIG in the germline V gene (reference sequence). The CDR3 spans 14 residues. V dropped 0 bases and J dropped 6; count of bases not matched to a gene: 2.